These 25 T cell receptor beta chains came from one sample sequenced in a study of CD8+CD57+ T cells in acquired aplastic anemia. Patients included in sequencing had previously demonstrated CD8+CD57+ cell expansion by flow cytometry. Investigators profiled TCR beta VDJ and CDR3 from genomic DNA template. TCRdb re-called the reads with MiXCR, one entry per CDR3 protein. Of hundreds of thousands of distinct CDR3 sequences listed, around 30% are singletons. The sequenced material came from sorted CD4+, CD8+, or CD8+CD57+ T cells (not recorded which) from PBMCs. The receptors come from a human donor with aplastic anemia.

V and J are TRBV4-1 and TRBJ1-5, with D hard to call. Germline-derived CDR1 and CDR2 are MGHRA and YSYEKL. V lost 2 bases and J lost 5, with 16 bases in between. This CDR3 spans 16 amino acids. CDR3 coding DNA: TGCGCCAGCAGCCAATACCCCTCCGCCAGCGATCAGCCCCAGCATTTT. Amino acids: CASSQYPSASDQPQHF.

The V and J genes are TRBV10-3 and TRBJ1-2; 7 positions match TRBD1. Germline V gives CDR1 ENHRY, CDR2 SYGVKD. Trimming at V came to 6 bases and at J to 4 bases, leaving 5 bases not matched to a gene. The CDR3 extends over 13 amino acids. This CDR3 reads CAISVDRVYGYTF. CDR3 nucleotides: TGTGCCATCAGCGTCGACAGGGTCTATGGCTACACCTTC.

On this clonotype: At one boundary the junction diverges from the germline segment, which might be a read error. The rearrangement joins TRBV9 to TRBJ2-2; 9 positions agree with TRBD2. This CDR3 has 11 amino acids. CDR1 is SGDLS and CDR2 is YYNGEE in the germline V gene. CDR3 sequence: CASSGAGGLFF. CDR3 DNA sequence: TGTGCCAGCAGCGGAGCGGGGGGGCTGTTTTTT.

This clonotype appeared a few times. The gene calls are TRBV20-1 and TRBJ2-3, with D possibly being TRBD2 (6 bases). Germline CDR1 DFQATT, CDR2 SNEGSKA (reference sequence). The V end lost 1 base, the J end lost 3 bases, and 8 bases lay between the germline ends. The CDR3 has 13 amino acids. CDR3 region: CSARARGTDTQYF. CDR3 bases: TGCAGTGCTAGAGCTCGGGGGACAGATACGCAGTATTTT.

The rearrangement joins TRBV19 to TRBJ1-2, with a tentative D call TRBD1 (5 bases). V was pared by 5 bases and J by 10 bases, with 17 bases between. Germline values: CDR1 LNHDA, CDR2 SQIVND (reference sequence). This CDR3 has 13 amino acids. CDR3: CASSLWDAGAYTF. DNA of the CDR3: TGTGCCAGTAGTCTCTGGGACGCTGGGGCCTACACCTTC.

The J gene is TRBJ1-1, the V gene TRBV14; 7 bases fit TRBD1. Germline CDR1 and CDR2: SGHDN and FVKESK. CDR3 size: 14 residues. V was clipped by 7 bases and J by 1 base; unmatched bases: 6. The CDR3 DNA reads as TGTGCCAGCACCCAGGGGGGGCCGAACACTGAAGCTTTCTTT. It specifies CASTQGGPNTEAFF.

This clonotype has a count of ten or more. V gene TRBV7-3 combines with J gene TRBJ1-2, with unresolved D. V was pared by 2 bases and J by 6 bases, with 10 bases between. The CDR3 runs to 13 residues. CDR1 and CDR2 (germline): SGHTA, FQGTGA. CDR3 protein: CASSLEGANGYTF. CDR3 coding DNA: TGTGCCAGCAGCTTAGAGGGCGCGAATGGCTACACCTTC.

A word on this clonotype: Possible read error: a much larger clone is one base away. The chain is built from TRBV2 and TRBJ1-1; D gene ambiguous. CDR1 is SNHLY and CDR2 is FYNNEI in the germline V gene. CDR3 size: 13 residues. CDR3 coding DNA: TGTGTCAGCAGAACCAGCGTCTTCGGGGAAGCTTTCTTT. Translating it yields CVSRTSVFGEAFF.

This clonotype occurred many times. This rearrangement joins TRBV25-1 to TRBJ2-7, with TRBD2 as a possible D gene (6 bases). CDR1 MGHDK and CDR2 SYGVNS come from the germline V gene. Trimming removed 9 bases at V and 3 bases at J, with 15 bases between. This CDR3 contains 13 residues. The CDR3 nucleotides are TGTGCCAGTTGTAAAGGACTAAACTACGAGCAGTACTTC. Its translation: CASCKGLNYEQYF.

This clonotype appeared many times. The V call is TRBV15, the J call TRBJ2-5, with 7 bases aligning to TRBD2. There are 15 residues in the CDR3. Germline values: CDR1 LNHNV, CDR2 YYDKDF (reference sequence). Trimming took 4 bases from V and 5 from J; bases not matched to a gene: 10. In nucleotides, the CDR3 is TGTGCCACCAGCATCCCTCTGGGGGGAGGGGAGACCCAGTACTTC. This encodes CATSIPLGGGETQYF.

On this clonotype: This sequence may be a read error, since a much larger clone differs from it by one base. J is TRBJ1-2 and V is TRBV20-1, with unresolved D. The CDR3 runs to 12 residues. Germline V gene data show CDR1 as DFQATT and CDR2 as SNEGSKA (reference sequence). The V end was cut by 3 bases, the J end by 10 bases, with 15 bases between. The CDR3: CSARQDVADYTF. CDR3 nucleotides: TGCAGTGCTAGGCAGGACGTCGCGGACTACACCTTC.

CDR3 nucleotide sequence: TGTGCCAGCTCACCACGGGACAGGGGGCCTTTTAACTATGGCTACACCTTC. Translating gives CASSPRDRGPFNYGYTF. This rearrangement joins TRBV9 to TRBJ1-2; the match to TRBD1 covers 12 bases. V trimming: 7 bases; J trimming: 1 base; junction bases outside the gene matches: 11. The CDR3 consists of 17 residues. Germline V gene data show CDR1 as SGDLS and CDR2 as YYNGEE. The full variable domain, its missing parts supplied by reference TRBV9 and TRBJ1-2, is DSGVTQTPKHLITATGQRVTLRCSPRSGDLSVYWYQQSLDQGLQFLIQYYNGEERAKGNILERFSAQQFPDLHSELNLSSLELGDSALYFCASSPRDRGPFNYGYTFGSGTRLTVV.

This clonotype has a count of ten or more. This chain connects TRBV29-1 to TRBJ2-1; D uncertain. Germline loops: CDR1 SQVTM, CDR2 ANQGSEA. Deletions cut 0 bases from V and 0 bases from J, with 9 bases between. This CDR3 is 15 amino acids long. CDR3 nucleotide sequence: TGCAGCGTTGAAGAAATCGGTAGCTCCTACAATGAGCAGTTCTTC. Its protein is CSVEEIGSSYNEQFF.

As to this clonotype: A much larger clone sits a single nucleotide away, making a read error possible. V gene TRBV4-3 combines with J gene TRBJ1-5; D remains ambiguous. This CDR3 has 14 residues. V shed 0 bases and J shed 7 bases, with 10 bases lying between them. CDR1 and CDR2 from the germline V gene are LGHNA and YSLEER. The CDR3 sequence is CASSQDVSGQPQHF. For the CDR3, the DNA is TGCGCCAGCAGCCAAGATGTCTCGGGGCAGCCCCAGCATTTT.

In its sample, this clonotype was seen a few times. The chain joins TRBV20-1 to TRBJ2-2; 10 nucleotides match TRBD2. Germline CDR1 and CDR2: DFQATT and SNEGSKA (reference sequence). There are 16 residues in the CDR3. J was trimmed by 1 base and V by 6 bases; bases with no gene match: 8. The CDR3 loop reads CSARGSGRWNTGELFF. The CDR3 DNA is TGCAGTGCAAGGGGTAGCGGGAGGTGGAACACCGGGGAGCTGTTTTTT.

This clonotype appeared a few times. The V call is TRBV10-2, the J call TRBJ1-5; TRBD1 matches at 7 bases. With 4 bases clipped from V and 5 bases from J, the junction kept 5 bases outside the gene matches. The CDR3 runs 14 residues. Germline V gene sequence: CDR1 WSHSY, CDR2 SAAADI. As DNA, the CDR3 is TGCGCCAGCAGTGGGGCAGGGGGATATCAGCCCCAGCATTTT. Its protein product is CASSGAGGYQPQHF.

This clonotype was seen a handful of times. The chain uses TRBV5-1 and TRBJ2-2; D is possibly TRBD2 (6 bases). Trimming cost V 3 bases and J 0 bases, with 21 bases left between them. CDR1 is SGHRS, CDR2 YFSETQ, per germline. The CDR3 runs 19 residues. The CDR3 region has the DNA TGCGCCAGCAGCTCGCTGCCGCTAACCGGACTATCGAACACCGGGGAGCTGTTTTTT. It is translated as CASSSLPLTGLSNTGELFF.

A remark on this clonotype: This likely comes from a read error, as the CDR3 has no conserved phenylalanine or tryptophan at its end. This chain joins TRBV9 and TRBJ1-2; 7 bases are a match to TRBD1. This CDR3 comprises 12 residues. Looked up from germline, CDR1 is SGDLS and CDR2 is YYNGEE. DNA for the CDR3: TGTGCCGGCAGAGGGACAGAATATGGCTACACCTCC. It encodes CAGRGTEYGYTS.

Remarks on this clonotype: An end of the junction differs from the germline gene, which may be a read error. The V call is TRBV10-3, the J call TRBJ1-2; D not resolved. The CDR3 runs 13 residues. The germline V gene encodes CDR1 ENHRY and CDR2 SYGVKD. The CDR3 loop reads CATSVGHNYDYTF. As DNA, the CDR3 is TGTGCCACGTCGGTGGGCCATAACTATGACTACACCTTC.

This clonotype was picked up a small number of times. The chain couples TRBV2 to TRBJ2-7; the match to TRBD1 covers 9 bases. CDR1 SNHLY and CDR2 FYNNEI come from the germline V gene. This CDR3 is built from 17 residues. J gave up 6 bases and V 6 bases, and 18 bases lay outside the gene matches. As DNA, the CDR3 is TGTGCCAGCAGACGACGGACGGGACAGGGATCGAGGAGCGAGCAGTACTTC. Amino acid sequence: CASRRRTGQGSRSEQYF.

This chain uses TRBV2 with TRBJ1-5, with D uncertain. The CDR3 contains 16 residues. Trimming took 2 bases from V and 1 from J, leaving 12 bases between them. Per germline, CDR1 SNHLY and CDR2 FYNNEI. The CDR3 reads CASSERAGRSNQPQHF. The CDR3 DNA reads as TGTGCCAGCAGTGAACGGGCCGGAAGGAGCAATCAGCCCCAGCATTTT.

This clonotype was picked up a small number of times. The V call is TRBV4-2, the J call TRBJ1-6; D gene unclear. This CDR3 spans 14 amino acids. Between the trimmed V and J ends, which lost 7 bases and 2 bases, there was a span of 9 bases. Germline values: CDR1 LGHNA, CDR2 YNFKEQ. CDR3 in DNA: TGTGCCAGCATGGCAGGCCCCTATAATTCACCCCTCCACTTT. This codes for CASMAGPYNSPLHF.

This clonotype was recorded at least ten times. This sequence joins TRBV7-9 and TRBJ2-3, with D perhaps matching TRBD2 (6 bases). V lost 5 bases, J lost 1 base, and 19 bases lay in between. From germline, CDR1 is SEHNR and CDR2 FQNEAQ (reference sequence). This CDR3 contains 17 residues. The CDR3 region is CASSPMNTGLRTDTQYF. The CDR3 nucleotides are TGTGCCAGCAGCCCGATGAACACGGGACTCCGCACAGATACGCAGTATTTT. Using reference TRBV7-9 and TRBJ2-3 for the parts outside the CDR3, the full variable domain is DTGVSQNPRHKITKRGQNVTFRCDPISEHNRLYWYRQTLGQGPEFLTYFQNEAQLEKSRLLSDRFSAERPKGSFSTLEIQRTEQGDSAMYLCASSPMNTGLRTDTQYFGPGTRLTVL.

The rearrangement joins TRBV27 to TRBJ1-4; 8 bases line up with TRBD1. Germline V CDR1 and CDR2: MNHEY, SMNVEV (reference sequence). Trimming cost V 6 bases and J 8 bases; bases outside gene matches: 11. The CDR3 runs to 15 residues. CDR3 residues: CASRDSGGAEEKLFF. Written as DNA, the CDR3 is TGTGCCAGCAGGGACTCAGGGGGCGCCGAAGAAAAACTGTTTTTT.

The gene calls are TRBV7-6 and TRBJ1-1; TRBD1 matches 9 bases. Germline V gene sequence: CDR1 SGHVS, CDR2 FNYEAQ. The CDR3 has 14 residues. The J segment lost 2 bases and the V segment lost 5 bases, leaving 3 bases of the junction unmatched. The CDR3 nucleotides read TGTGCCAGCAGCGCACAGGGGGCCAACACTGAAGCTTTCTTT. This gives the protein CASSAQGANTEAFF.